These 3 T cell receptor gamma chains came from one sample sequenced in a study of Vδ1+ human thymocytes. The template was reverse-transcribed extracted RNA. Multiplex PCR used pooled V-gene forward primers and a constant-region reverse primer to amplify CDR3s. TCRdb re-called the multiplex PCR reads via CATT. Of several thousand gamma-chain clones in the sample, roughly 45% were seen once. Findings of the study overall: Thymic TRG and TRD repertoires appeared highly polyclonal.

These TCRs are of unknown antigen specificity. What was sequenced was Vdelta1+ gamma-delta thymocytes from the thymus. Stated subset: FACS-sorted CD3+ TCRalphabeta- TCRVdelta1+ TCRVdelta2- thymocytes. All receptors come from a boy under two years old who had congenital heart surgery.

This clone appeared a few times. V usage is TRGV4 and J usage is TRGJ1 or TRGJ2. The J segment lost 10 bases and the V segment lost 9 bases, leaving 9 bases of the junction unmatched. The CDR3 has 10 amino acids. Germline V gene data show CDR1 as EGSTGY and CDR2 as YDSYTSSV. The CDR3 DNA follows: TGTGCCACCCGCATGGGGAAGAAACTCTTT. Translating gives CATRMGKKLF.

This clone was found a few times. The chain links TRGV8 to TRGJ1 or TRGJ2. V was pared by 2 bases and J by 10 bases, with 5 bases of the junction left unmatched. Germline-derived CDR1 and CDR2 are VENAVY and YDSYNSRV. This CDR3 is 11 amino acids long. The CDR3 reads CATWDTQKKLF. In DNA form, the CDR3 reads TGTGCCACCTGGGATACCCAAAAGAAACTCTTT.

A word on this clone: Other nucleotide sequences in the sample specify the same CDR3. The chain uses TRGV5 and TRGJ1 or TRGJ2. Since TCRdb gives no J gene, matching the DNA to germline was used here to assign it. This CDR3 comprises 11 residues. V shed 3 bases and J 11 bases; nucleotides not matched to a gene: 7. The germline V gene encodes CDR1 VINAFY and CDR2 YDVSNSKD. This CDR3 reads CATWDRSEKLF. CDR3 DNA: TGTGCCACCTGGGACCGATCAGAGAAACTCTTT.